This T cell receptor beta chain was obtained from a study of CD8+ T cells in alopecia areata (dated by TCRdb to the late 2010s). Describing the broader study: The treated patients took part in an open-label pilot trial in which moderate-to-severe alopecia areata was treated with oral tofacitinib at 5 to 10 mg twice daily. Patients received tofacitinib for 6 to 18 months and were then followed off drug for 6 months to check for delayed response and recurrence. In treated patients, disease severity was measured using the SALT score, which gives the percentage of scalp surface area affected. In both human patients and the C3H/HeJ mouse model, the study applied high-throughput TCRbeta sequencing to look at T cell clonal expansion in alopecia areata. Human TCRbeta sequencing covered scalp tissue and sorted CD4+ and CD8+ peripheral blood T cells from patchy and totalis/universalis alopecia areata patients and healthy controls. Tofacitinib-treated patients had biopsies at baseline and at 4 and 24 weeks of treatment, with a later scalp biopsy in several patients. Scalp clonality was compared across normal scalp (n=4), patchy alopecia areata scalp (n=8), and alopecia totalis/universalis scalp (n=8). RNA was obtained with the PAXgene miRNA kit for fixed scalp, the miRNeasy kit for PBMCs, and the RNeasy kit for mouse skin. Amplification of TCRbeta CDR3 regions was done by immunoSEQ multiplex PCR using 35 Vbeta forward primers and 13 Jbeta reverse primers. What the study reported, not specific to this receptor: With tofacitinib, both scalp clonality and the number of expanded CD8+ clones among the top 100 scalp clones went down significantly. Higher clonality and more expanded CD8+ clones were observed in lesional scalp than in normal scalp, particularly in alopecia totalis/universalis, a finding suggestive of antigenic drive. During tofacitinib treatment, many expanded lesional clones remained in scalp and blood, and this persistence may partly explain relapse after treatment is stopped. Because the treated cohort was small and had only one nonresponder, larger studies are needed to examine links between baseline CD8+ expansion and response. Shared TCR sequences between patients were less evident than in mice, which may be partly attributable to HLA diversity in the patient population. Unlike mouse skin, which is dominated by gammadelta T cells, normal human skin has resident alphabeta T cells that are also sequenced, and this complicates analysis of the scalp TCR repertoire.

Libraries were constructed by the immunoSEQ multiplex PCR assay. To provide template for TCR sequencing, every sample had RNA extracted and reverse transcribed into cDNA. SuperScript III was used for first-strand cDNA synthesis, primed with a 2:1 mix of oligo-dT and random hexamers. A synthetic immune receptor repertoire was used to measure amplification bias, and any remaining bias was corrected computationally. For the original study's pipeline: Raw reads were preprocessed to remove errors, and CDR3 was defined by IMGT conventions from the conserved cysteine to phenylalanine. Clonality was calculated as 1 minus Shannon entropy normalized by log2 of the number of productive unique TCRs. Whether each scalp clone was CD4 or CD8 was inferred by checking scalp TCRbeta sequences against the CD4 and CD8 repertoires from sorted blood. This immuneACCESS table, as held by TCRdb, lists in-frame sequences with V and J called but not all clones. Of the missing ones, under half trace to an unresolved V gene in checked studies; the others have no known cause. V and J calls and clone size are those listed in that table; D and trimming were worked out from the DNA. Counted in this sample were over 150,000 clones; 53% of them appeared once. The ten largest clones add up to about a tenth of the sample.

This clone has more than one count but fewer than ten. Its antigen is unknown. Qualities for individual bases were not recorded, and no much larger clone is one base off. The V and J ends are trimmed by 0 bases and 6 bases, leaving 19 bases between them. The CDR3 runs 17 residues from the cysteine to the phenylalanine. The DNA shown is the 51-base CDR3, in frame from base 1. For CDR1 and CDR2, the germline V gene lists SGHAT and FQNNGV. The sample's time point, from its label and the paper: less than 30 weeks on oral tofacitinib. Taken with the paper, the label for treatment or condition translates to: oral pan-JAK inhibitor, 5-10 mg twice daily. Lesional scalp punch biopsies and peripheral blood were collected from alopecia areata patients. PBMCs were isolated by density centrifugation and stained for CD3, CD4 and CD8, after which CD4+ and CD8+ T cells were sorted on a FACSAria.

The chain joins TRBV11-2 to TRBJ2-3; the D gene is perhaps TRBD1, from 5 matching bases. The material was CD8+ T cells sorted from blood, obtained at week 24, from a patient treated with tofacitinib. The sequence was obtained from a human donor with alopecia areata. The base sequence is TGTGCCAGCAGCTTAGAGACTGACAGAGAGAGAACGGATACGCAGTATTTT. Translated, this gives CASSLETDRERTDTQYF.